The 9 T cell receptor beta chains below come from one sample, sequenced in a study of cytomegalovirus exposure and HLA in healthy donors. The PCR employed 60 Vbeta primers together with 13 Jbeta primers. Method: immunoSEQ multiplex PCR; TCRdb's copy keeps in-frame clones and lacks some. Altogether about 170,000 clones are present, under 80% being singletons, with the ten largest covering around 3%. The sequencing input was PBMCs. The receptors come from a middle-aged man in good health and CMV-seronegative.

This clone was picked up one time. The chain recombines TRBV2 with TRBJ1-5; maybe TRBD1 (5 bases). Trimming pared 8 bases from V and 4 bases from J, leaving 15 bases between. The V gene's germline CDR1 is SNHLY and CDR2 FYNNEI. The CDR3 extends over 14 amino acids. CDR3 amino acids: CASSGQGRNQPQHF. CDR3 in DNA: TGTGCCAGCTCCGGGCAGGGAAGAAATCAGCCCCAGCATTTT.

This rearrangement joins TRBV28 to TRBJ1-1; 8 bases are shared with TRBD1. The CDR3 runs 13 residues. Germline V gives CDR1 MDHEN, CDR2 SYDVKM. J lost 1 base, V lost 10 bases, and 5 bases had no gene match. The DNA for the CDR3 is TGTGCCACAACAGGGGGAGGGAACACTGAAGCTTTCTTT. Translation gives CATTGGGNTEAFF. The full variable domain, in which reference TRBV28 and TRBJ1-1 provide the parts outside the CDR3, is DVKVTQSSRYLVKRTGEKVFLECVQDMDHENMFWYRQDPGLGLRLIYFSYDVKMKEKGDIPEGYSVSREKKERFSLILESASTNQTSMYLCATTGGGNTEAFFGQGTRLTVV.

A few counts support this clone. V and J are TRBV6-1 and TRBJ1-5, with D unresolved. V was cut by 0 bases and J by 3 bases, with 12 bases left in between. The germline V gene has CDR1 MNHNS and CDR2 SASEGT. This CDR3 spans 16 amino acids. The CDR3 protein is CASSEAHYSLNQPQHF. In DNA, the CDR3 is TGTGCCAGCAGTGAAGCGCATTACAGCCTCAATCAGCCCCAGCATTTT.

This clone was counted between two and nine times. The chain combines TRBV25-1 with TRBJ2-5; the match to TRBD1 covers 9 bases. V trimming: 1 base; J trimming: 4 bases; junction bases outside the gene matches: 10. Per the germline V gene, CDR1 is MGHDK and CDR2 is SYGVNS. The CDR3 contains 17 residues. CDR3 amino acids: CASSESRGRDRAETQYF. CDR3 sequence (DNA): TGTGCCAGCAGTGAATCAAGAGGCCGGGACAGGGCAGAGACCCAGTACTTC.

This rearrangement joins TRBV2 to TRBJ2-6, with unresolved D. The germline CDR1 and CDR2 sequences are SNHLY and FYNNEI. V was trimmed by 10 bases and J by 3 bases, leaving 7 bases between them. This CDR3 has 12 amino acids. The CDR3, as DNA: TGTGCCACCTCCGGTGGGGCCAACGTCCTGACTTTC. It codes for CATSGGANVLTF. The full variable domain, rest sourced from reference TRBV2 and TRBJ2-6, is EPEVTQTPSHQVTQMGQEVILRCVPISNHLYFYWYRQILGQKVEFLVSFYNNEISEKSEIFDDQFSVERPDGSNFTLKIRSTKLEDSAMYFCATSGGANVLTFGAGSRLTVL.

The chain has TRBV10-3 and TRBJ1-5; D call uncertain. V lost 2 bases, J lost 4 bases, and 9 bases lay in between. In germline, CDR1 is ENHRY, CDR2 SYGVKD. This CDR3 spans 14 amino acids. The CDR3: CAISEGWANQPQHF. As DNA, the CDR3 is TGTGCCATCAGTGAGGGGTGGGCTAATCAGCCCCAGCATTTT.

The chain employs TRBV10-3 and TRBJ2-2; 10 nucleotides agree with TRBD2. The trim removed 1 base at V and 6 bases at J, leaving 14 bases unmatched. CDR1 and CDR2 from the germline V gene are ENHRY and SYGVKD. The CDR3 sequence is 19 residues long. The CDR3 protein is CAISEFSGRGLGSAGELFF. The CDR3 bases are TGTGCCATCAGTGAGTTCAGCGGGAGGGGACTTGGTTCCGCCGGGGAGCTGTTTTTT.

V gene TRBV7-7 combines with J gene TRBJ2-5; 8 bases align to TRBD1. This CDR3 is built from 13 residues. V shed 4 bases, J shed 6 bases, and the junction held 4 bases outside the gene matches. The germline gives CDR1 SSHAT, CDR2 FNYEAQ (reference sequence). The CDR3 reads CASSSGQGKTQYF. The CDR3 region has the DNA TGTGCCAGCAGCTCTGGACAGGGAAAGACCCAGTACTTC.

The rearrangement links TRBV29-1 to TRBJ1-1; no clear D. The germline V gene encodes CDR1 SQVTM and CDR2 ANQGSEA. This CDR3 is 12 amino acids long. V lost 6 bases and J 8 bases, leaving 16 bases between the germline ends. CDR3 sequence: CSVAKGEREAFF. CDR3 DNA: TGCAGCGTCGCTAAAGGCGAGCGAGAAGCTTTCTTT.